Listed below are T cell receptor beta chains from one sample, sequenced in a study of siplizumab effects on memory and regulatory T cells. Generated by immunoSEQ multiplex PCR, the TCRdb table keeps only in-frame clones and is missing some. This table holds approximately 91,000 clones, over 90% found once. The specimen was CD8+ T cells sorted from blood. The receptors shown here come from a human donor in good health. The CDR3 runs from the conserved cysteine through the conserved F or W. The order of the fields is D gene, CDR3 length, J gene, V gene, clone size, CDR3 protein, CDR3 DNA. D genes are given only for firm matches. Clone size is stated in some rows and not others, as once, few, many or a class when expanded.

d_call: .
cdr3_length: 13
j_call: TRBJ2-3
v_call: TRBV11-2
clone_size: .
cdr3_aa: CASSPRFWDTQYF
cdr3_nt: TGTGCCAGCAGCCCCCGGTTCTGGGATACGCAGTATTTT

d_call: .
cdr3_length: 15
j_call: TRBJ2-1
v_call: TRBV29-1
clone_size: .
cdr3_aa: CSVDFYASLYNEQFF
cdr3_nt: TGCAGCGTTGATTTTTATGCTAGTCTGTACAATGAGCAGTTCTTC

d_call: TRBD1
cdr3_length: 16
j_call: TRBJ2-7
v_call: TRBV7-9
clone_size: .
cdr3_aa: CASSSQGQGITYEQYF
cdr3_nt: TGTGCCAGCAGCTCCCAAGGACAGGGGATTACCTACGAGCAGTACTTC

d_call: .
cdr3_length: 15
j_call: TRBJ1-2
v_call: TRBV4-1
clone_size: .
cdr3_aa: CASSQEGGPNYGYTF
cdr3_nt: TGCGCCAGCAGCCAAGAAGGTGGCCCAAACTATGGCTACACCTTC

d_call: TRBD1
cdr3_length: 15
j_call: TRBJ1-5
v_call: TRBV28
clone_size: .
cdr3_aa: CASSRTGFSNQPQHF
cdr3_nt: TGTGCCAGCTCTCGGACAGGGTTTAGCAATCAGCCCCAGCATTTT

d_call: .
cdr3_length: 15
j_call: TRBJ1-4
v_call: TRBV6-5
clone_size: .
cdr3_aa: CASTVTAKTNEKLFF
cdr3_nt: TGTGCCAGCACTGTGACTGCAAAAACTAATGAAAAACTGTTTTTT

d_call: .
cdr3_length: 16
j_call: TRBJ1-2
v_call: TRBV27
clone_size: once
cdr3_aa: CASSLSVDSILYGYTF
cdr3_nt: TGTGCCAGCAGTTTATCTGTGGACAGCATCCTCTATGGCTACACCTTC

d_call: .
cdr3_length: 14
j_call: TRBJ1-2
v_call: TRBV5-5
clone_size: .
cdr3_aa: CASSLGSPNYGYTF
cdr3_nt: TGTGCCAGCAGCTTAGGGTCTCCCAACTATGGCTACACCTTC

d_call: TRBD1
cdr3_length: 14
j_call: TRBJ1-5
v_call: TRBV19
clone_size: .
cdr3_aa: CASMGQGASQPQHF
cdr3_nt: TGTGCCAGTATGGGTCAGGGGGCGAGTCAGCCCCAGCATTTT

d_call: .
cdr3_length: 13
j_call: TRBJ1-1
v_call: TRBV13
clone_size: .
cdr3_aa: CASSFSRNTEAFF
cdr3_nt: TGTGCCAGCAGCTTCAGCAGGAACACTGAAGCTTTCTTT

d_call: .
cdr3_length: 12
j_call: TRBJ2-7
v_call: TRBV7-8
clone_size: .
cdr3_aa: CASSPSGTEQYF
cdr3_nt: TGTGCCAGCAGCCCTTCAGGGACCGAGCAGTACTTC

d_call: .
cdr3_length: 15
j_call: TRBJ2-1
v_call: TRBV7-9
clone_size: .
cdr3_aa: CASSTGLGQNNEQFF
cdr3_nt: TGTGCCAGCAGCACGGGACTCGGACAGAACAATGAGCAGTTCTTC

d_call: .
cdr3_length: 13
j_call: TRBJ2-7
v_call: TRBV6-5
clone_size: .
cdr3_aa: CASAARGPYEQYF
cdr3_nt: TGTGCCAGTGCCGCCAGGGGCCCCTACGAGCAGTACTTC

d_call: TRBD2
cdr3_length: 16
j_call: TRBJ2-2
v_call: TRBV27
clone_size: .
cdr3_aa: CASSQQTSLNTGELFF
cdr3_nt: TGTGCCAGCAGCCAGCAGACTAGCCTGAACACCGGGGAGCTGTTTTTT

d_call: TRBD2
cdr3_length: 15
j_call: TRBJ2-1
v_call: TRBV7-8
clone_size: .
cdr3_aa: CASSLEPSGYNEQFF
cdr3_nt: TGTGCCAGCAGCTTAGAGCCTAGCGGTTACAATGAGCAGTTCTTC

d_call: TRBD2
cdr3_length: 16
j_call: TRBJ2-4
v_call: TRBV19
clone_size: .
cdr3_aa: CASSLGLAGAKDIQYF
cdr3_nt: TGTGCCAGTAGTTTGGGACTAGCGGGAGCAAAAGACATTCAGTACTTC

d_call: TRBD2
cdr3_length: 17
j_call: TRBJ2-5
v_call: TRBV7-2
clone_size: .
cdr3_aa: CASSLKAGGPERETQYF
cdr3_nt: TGTGCCAGCAGCTTAAAAGCGGGAGGGCCAGAAAGGGAGACCCAGTACTTC

d_call: TRBD2
cdr3_length: 15
j_call: TRBJ2-3
v_call: TRBV12-5
clone_size: once
cdr3_aa: CASGSYEAGGDTQYF
cdr3_nt: TGTGCTAGTGGTTCCTACGAAGCGGGGGGAGATACGCAGTATTTT

d_call: TRBD2
cdr3_length: 17
j_call: TRBJ2-1
v_call: TRBV19
clone_size: .
cdr3_aa: CASRGSSGRPSYNEQFF
cdr3_nt: TGTGCCAGTAGGGGCTCTAGCGGGAGGCCTTCCTACAATGAGCAGTTCTTC

d_call: TRBD2
cdr3_length: 16
j_call: TRBJ2-7
v_call: TRBV4-1
clone_size: .
cdr3_aa: CASSLAGGDYAYEQYF
cdr3_nt: TGCGCCAGCAGCCTCGCAGGTGGGGACTACGCCTACGAGCAGTACTTC

d_call: .
cdr3_length: 15
j_call: TRBJ1-3
v_call: TRBV2
clone_size: .
cdr3_aa: CASSEAGRGGDTIYF
cdr3_nt: TGTGCCAGCAGTGAAGCCGGCAGGGGAGGCGACACCATATATTTT

d_call: .
cdr3_length: 13
j_call: TRBJ1-1
v_call: TRBV15
clone_size: .
cdr3_aa: CATSRRGNTEAFF
cdr3_nt: TGTGCCACCAGCAGACGGGGGAACACTGAAGCTTTCTTT

d_call: .
cdr3_length: 12
j_call: TRBJ1-1
v_call: TRBV27
clone_size: .
cdr3_aa: CASSFGSTEAFF
cdr3_nt: TGTGCCAGCAGTTTTGGTTCGACTGAAGCTTTCTTT

d_call: TRBD2
cdr3_length: 17
j_call: TRBJ2-1
v_call: TRBV6-1
clone_size: .
cdr3_aa: CASSDLPSGPGGNEQFF
cdr3_nt: TGTGCCAGCAGTGATTTGCCTAGCGGGCCGGGGGGGAATGAGCAGTTCTTC